The following is a T cell receptor beta chain sequence with its context. Using immunoSEQ multiplex PCR, the repertoire was profiled, and TCRdb retains in-frame clones only, with some absent. This table has roughly 50,000 clones, about 80% appearing once. These data are taken from a study of OX40 agonist ivuxolimab in advanced cancers. The length of the CDR3 is 13 residues. In germline, CDR1 is SNHLY, CDR2 FYNNEI. The ends lost 7 bases at V and 5 bases at J; junction bases unmatched: 3. This sample comprised CD4+ or CD8+ T cells sorted from blood, obtained in a trial of the OX40 agonist ivuxolimab. The chain employs TRBV2 and TRBJ1-5, with 9 bases matching TRBD1. The receptor comes from an adult with an advanced solid tumor such as melanoma, head and neck, liver or kidney cancer. The CDR3 spells CASNRGQDQPQHF. Written as DNA, the CDR3 is TGTGCCAGCAACAGGGGGCAAGATCAGCCCCAGCATTTT.